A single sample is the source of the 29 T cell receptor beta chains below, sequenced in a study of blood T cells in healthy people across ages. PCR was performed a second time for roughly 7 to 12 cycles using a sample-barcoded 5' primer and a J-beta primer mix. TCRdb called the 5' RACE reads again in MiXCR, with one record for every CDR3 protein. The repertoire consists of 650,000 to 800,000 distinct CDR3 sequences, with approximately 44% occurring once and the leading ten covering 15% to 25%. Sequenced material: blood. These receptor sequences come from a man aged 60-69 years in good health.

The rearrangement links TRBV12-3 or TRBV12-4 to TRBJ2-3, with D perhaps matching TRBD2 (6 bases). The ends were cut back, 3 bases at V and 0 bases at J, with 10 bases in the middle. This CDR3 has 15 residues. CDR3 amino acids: CASSLSGVSTDTQYF. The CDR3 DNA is TGTGCCAGCAGTTTGTCGGGGGTTAGCACAGATACGCAGTATTTT.

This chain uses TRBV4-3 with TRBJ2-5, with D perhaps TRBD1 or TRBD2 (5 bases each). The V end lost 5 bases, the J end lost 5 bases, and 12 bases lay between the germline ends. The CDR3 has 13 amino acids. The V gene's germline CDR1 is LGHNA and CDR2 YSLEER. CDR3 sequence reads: CASSSIEGETQYF. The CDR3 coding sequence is TGCGCCAGCAGCTCCATCGAGGGGGAGACCCAGTACTTC.

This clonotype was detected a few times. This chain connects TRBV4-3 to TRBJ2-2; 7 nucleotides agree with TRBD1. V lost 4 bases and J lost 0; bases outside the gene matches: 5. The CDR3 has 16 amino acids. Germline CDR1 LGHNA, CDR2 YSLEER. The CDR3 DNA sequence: TGCGCCAGCAGCCCGGGGACAGCCTCGAACACCGGGGAGCTGTTTTTT. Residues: CASSPGTASNTGELFF.

The CDR3 DNA sequence: TGTGCCAGCAGTTACCCGGGGCGAGAGCAGTTCTTC. The encoded protein is CASSYPGREQFF. The chain employs TRBV6-2 or TRBV6-3 and TRBJ2-1; tentatively, D is TRBD1 or TRBD2 (5 bases each). The CDR3 spans 12 residues. In germline, CDR1 is MNHEY, CDR2 SVGEGT. Deletions cut 2 bases from V and 10 bases from J, with 9 bases between.

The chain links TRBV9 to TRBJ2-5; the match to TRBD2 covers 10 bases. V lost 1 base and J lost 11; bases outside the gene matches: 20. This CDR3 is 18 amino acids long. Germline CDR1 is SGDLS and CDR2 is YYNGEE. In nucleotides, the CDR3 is TGTGCCAGCAGCGTATCTCCGTCCGCTAGCGGGGGAGACAATGAGCAGTACTTC. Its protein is CASSVSPSASGGDNEQYF.

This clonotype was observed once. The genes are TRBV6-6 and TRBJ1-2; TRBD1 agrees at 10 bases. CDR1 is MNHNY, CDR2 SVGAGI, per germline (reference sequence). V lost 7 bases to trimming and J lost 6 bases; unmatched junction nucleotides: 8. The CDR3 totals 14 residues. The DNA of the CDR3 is TGTGCCAGCACTTCAAGGACAGGGGGGCATGGCTACACCTTC. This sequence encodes CASTSRTGGHGYTF.

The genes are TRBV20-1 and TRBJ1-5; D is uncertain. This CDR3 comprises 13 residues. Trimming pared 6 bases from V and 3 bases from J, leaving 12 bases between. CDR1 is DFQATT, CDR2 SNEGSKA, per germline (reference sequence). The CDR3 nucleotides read TGCAGTGCGGTCCAGGAGCTCAATCAGCCCCAGCATTTT. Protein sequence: CSAVQELNQPQHF.

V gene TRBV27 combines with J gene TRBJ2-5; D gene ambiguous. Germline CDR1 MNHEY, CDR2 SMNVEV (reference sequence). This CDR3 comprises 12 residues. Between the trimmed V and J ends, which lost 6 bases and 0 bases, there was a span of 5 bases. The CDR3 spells CASRDHQETQYF. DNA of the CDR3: TGTGCCAGCAGGGATCACCAAGAGACCCAGTACTTC.

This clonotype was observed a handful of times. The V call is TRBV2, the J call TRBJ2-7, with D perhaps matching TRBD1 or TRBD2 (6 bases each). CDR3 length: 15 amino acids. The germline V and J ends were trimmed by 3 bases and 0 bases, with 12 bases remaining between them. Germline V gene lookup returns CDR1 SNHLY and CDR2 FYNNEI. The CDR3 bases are TGTGCCAGCAGTGAGAGGGGGGCGAGCTCCTACGAGCAGTACTTC. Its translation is CASSERGASSYEQYF.

CDR3 bases: TGTGCCAGCAGTCCTAGCGGGGGCCGCAGGAGAGAGACCCAGTACTTC. Translating it yields CASSPSGGRRRETQYF. V gene TRBV12-3 or TRBV12-4 combines with J gene TRBJ2-5; 10 bases fit TRBD2. The V segment lost 5 bases and the J segment 4 bases; nucleotides outside the gene matches: 10. The length of the CDR3 is 16 residues.

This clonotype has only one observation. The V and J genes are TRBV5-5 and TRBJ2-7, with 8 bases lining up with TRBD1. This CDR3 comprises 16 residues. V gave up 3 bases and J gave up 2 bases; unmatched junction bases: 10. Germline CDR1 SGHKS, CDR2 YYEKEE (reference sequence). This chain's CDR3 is CASSWPADRVAYEQYF. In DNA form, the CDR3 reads TGTGCCAGCAGCTGGCCGGCGGACAGGGTCGCCTACGAGCAGTACTTC.

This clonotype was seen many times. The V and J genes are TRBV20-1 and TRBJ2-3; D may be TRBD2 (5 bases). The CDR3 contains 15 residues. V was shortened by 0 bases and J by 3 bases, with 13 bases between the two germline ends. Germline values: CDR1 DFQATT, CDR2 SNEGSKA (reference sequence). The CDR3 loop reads CSARDSGRSTDTQYF. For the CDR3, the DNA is TGCAGTGCTAGAGATTCGGGGAGAAGTACAGATACGCAGTATTTT.

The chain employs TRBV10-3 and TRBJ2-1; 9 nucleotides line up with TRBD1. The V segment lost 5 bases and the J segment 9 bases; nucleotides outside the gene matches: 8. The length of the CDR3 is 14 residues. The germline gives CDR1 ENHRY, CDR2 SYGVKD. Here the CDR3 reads CAISSTGGIGEQFF. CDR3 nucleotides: TGTGCCATCAGTTCAACAGGGGGCATTGGTGAGCAGTTCTTC.

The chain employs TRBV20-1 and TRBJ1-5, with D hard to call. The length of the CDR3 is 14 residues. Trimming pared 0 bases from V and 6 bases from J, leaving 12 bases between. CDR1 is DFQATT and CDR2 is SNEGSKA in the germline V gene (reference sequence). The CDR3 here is CSARDPSSAQPQHF. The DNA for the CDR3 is TGCAGTGCTAGAGACCCCTCGAGTGCTCAGCCCCAGCATTTT.

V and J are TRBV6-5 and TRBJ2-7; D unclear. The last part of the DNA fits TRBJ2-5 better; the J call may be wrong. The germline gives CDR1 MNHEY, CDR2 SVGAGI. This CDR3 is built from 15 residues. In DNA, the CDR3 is TGTGCCAGCGGCCGAACCGAGAAGGGCCAAGAGACCCAGTACTTC. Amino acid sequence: CASGRTEKGQETQYF.

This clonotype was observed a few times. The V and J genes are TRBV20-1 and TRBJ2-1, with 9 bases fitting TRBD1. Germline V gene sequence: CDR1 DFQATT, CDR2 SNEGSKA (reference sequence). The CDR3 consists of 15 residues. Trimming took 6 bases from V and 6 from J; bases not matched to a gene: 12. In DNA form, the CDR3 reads TGCAGTGCACCTACACCGGGACAGGGTGGCAATGAGCAGTTCTTC. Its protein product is CSAPTPGQGGNEQFF.

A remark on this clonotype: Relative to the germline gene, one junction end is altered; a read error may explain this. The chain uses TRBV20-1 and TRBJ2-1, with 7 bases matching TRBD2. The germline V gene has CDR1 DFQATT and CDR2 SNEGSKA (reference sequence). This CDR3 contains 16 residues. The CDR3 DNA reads TGCAGTGCTCAGCCTCTTGCGGGGGATTCCTACAAGGAGCAGTTCTTC. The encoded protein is CSAQPLAGDSYKEQFF.

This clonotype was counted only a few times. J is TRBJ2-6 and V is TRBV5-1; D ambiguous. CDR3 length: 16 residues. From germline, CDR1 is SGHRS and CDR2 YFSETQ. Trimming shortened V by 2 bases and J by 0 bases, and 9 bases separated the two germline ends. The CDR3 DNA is TGCGCCAGCAGCTTAGCCACGAGCTCTGGGGCCAACGTCCTGACTTTC. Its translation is CASSLATSSGANVLTF.

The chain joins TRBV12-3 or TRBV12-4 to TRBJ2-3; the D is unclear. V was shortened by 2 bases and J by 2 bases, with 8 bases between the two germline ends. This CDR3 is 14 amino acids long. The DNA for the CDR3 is TGTGCCAGCAGTTTAATCCTCCACACAGATACGCAGTATTTT. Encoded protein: CASSLILHTDTQYF.

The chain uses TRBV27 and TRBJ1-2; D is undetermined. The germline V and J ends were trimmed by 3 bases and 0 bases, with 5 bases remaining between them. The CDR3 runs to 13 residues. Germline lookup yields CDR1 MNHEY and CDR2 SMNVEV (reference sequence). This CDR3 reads CASSFRANYGYTF. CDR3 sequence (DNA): TGTGCCAGCAGTTTTAGGGCTAACTATGGCTACACCTTC.

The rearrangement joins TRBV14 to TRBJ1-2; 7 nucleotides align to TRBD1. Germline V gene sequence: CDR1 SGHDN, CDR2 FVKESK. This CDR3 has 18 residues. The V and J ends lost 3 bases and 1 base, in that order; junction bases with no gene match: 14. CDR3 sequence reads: CASSHHPGQTNFNYGYTF. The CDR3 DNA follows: TGTGCCAGCAGCCATCACCCGGGACAGACCAATTTTAACTATGGCTACACCTTC.

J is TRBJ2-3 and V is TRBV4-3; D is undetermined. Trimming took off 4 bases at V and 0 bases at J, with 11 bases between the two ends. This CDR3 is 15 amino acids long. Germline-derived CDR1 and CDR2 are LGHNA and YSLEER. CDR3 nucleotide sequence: TGCGCCAGCAGCCTGTTTGGGCTTAGCACAGATACGCAGTATTTT. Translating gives CASSLFGLSTDTQYF.

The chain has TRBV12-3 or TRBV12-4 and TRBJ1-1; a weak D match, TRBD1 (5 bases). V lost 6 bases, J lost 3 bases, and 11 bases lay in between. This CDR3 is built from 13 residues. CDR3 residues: CASRPGRYTEAFF. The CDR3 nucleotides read TGTGCCAGCAGGCCGGGACGCTACACTGAAGCTTTCTTT.

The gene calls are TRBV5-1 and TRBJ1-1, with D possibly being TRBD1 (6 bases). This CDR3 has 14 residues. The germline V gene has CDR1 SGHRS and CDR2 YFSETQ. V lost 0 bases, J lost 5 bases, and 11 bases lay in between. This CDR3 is CASSLGGAQTEAFF. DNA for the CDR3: TGCGCCAGCAGCTTGGGGGGGGCGCAGACTGAAGCTTTCTTT.

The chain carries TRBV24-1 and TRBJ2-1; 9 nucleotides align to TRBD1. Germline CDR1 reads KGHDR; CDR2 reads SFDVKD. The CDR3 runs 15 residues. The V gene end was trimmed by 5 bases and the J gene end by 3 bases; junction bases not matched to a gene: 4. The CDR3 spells CATSGWDRDYNEQFF. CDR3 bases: TGTGCCACCAGTGGCTGGGACAGGGACTACAATGAGCAGTTCTTC.

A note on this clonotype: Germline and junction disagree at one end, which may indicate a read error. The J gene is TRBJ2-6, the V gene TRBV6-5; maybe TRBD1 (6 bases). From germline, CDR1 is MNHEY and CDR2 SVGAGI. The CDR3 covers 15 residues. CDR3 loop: CASRGRGSGANVPTF. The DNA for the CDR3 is TGTGCCAGCAGGGGCAGGGGCTCTGGGGCCAACGTCCCGACTTTC.

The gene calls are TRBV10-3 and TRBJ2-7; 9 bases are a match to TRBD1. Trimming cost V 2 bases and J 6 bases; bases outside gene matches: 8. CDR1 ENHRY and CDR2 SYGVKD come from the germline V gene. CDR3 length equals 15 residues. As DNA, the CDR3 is TGTGCCATCAGTGAGCCCGGGACAGGGCCCGGCGAGCAGTACTTC. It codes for CAISEPGTGPGEQYF.

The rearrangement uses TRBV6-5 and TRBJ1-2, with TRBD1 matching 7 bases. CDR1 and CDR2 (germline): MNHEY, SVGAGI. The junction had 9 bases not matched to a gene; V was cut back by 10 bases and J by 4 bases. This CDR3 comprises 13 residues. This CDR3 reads CATKGDSSYGYTF. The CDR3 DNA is TGTGCCACCAAAGGGGACAGCTCCTATGGCTACACCTTC.

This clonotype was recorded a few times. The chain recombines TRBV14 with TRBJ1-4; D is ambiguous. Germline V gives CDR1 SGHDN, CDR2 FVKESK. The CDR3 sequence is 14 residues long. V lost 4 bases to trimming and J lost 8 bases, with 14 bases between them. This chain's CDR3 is CASSRTTLGEKLFF. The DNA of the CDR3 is TGTGCCAGCAGCCGGACGACCCTAGGGGAAAAACTGTTTTTT. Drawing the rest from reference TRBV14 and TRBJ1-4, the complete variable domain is EAGVTQFPSHSVIEKGQTVTLRCDPISGHDNLYWYRRVMGKEIKFLLHFVKESKQDESGMPNNRFLAERTGGTYSTLKVQPAELEDSGVYFCASSRTTLGEKLFFGSGTQLSVL.